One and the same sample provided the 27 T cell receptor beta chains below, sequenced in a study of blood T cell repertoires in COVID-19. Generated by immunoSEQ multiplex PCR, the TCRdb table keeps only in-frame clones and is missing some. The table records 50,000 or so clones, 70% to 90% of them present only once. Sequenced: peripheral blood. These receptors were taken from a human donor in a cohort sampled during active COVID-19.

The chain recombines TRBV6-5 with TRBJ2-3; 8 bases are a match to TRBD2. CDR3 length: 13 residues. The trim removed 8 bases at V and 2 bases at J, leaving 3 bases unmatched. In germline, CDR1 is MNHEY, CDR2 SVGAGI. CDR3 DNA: TGTGCCAGCCATAGCGGGGTCACAGATACGCAGTATTTT. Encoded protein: CASHSGVTDTQYF.

CDR3 loop: CASSSSGGRLDTQYF. DNA for the CDR3: TGTGCCAGCAGTTCTAGCGGGGGGCGGTTAGATACGCAGTATTTT. V gene TRBV28 combines with J gene TRBJ2-3, with TRBD2 matching over 11 bases. Germline CDR1 MDHEN, CDR2 SYDVKM. V was pared by 4 bases and J by 5 bases, with 5 bases of the junction left unmatched. This CDR3 spans 15 amino acids.

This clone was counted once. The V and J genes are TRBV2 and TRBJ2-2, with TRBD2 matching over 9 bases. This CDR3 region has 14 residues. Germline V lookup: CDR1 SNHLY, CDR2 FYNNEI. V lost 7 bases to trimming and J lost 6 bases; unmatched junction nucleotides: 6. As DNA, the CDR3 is TGTGCCAGCACCCCAGTAGCGGGAGCCGGGGAGCTGTTTTTT. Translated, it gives CASTPVAGAGELFF.

CDR3 protein: CASSPTLNTEAFF. For the CDR3, the DNA is TGTGCCAGCAGCCCGACACTGAACACTGAAGCTTTCTTT. This chain links TRBV7-2 with TRBJ1-1; D not certain. Deletions cut 5 bases from V and 0 bases from J, with 7 bases between. This CDR3 is built from 13 residues. The germline V gene has CDR1 SGHTA and CDR2 FQGNSA.

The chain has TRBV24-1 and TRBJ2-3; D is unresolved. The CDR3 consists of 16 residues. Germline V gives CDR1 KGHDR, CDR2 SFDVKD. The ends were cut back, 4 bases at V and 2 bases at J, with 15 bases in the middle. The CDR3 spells CATSDQTYPLTDTQYF. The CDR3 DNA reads TGTGCCACCAGTGACCAGACTTATCCTCTCACAGATACGCAGTATTTT.

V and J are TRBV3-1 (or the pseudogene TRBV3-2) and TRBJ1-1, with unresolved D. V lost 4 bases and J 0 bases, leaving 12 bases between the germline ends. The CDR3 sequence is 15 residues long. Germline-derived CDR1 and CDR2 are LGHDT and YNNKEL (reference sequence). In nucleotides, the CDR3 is TGTGCCAGCAGCCGCTCGACGGGGATGAACACTGAAGCTTTCTTT. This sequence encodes CASSRSTGMNTEAFF.

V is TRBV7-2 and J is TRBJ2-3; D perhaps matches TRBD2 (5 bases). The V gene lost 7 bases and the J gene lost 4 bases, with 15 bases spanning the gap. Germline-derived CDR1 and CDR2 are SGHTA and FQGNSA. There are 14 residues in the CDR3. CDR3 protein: CASTQPGMADTQYF. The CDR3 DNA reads TGTGCCAGCACCCAGCCCGGGATGGCAGATACGCAGTATTTT.

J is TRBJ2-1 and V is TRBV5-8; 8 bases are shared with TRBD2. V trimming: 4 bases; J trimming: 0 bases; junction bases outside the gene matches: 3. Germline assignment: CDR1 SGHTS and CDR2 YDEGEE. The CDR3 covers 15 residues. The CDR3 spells CASSLGLASYNEQFF. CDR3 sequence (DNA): TGTGCCAGCAGCCTTGGACTAGCCTCCTACAATGAGCAGTTCTTC.

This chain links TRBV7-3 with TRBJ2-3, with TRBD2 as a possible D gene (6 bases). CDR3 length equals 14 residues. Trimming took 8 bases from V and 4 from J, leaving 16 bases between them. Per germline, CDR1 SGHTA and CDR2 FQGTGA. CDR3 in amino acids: CASSLRDGADTQYF. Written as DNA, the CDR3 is TGTGCCAGCTCCCTGCGGGACGGGGCAGATACGCAGTATTTT.

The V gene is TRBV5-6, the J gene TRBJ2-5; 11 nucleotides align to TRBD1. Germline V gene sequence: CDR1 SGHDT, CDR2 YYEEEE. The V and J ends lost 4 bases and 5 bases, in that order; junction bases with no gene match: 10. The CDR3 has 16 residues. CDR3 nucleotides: TGTGCCAGCAGCCAATATCTTGGACAGGGGGCCGAGACCCAGTACTTC. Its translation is CASSQYLGQGAETQYF.

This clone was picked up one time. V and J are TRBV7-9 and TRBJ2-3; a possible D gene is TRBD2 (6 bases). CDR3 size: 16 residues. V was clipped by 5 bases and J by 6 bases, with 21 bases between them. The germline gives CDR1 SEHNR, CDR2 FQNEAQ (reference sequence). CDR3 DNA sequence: TGTGCCAGCAGCCCCTCCGGAGCAACCCGGGGGGATACGCAGTATTTT. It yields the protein CASSPSGATRGDTQYF.

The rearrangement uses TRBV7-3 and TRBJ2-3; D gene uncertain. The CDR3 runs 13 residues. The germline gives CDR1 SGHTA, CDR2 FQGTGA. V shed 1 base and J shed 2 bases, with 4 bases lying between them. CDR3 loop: CASSLIFTDTQYF. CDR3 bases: TGTGCCAGCAGCTTAATCTTCACAGATACGCAGTATTTT.

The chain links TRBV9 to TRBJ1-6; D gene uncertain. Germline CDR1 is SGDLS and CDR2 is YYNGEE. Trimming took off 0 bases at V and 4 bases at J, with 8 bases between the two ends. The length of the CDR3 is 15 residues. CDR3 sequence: CASSVGLTYNSPLHF. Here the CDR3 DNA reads TGTGCCAGCAGCGTAGGCCTGACTTATAATTCACCCCTCCACTTT. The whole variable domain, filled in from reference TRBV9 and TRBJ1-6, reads DSGVTQTPKHLITATGQRVTLRCSPRSGDLSVYWYQQSLDQGLQFLIQYYNGEERAKGNILERFSAQQFPDLHSELNLSSLELGDSALYFCASSVGLTYNSPLHFGNGTRLTVT.

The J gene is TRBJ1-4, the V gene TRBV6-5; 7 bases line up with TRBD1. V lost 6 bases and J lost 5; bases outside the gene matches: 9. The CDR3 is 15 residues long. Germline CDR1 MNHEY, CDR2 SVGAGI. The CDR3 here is CASSVTGTENEKLFF. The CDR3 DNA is TGTGCCAGCAGCGTTACCGGGACAGAGAATGAAAAACTGTTTTTT.

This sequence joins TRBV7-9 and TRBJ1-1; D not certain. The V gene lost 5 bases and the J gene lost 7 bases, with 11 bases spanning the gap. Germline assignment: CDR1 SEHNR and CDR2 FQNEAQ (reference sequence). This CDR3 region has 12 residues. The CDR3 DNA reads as TGTGCCAGCAGCCCCTTCCGAGATGAAGCTTTCTTT. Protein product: CASSPFRDEAFF.

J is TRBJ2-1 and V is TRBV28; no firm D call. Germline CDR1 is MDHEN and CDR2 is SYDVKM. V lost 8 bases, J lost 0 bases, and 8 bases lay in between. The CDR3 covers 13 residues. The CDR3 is CASVSSSYNEQFF. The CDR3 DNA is TGTGCCAGCGTTTCGAGCTCCTACAATGAGCAGTTCTTC.

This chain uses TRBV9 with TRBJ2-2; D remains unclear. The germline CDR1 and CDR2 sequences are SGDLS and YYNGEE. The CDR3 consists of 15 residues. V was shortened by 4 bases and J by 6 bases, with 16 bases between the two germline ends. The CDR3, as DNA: TGTGCCAGCAGCCCTCAGGTACTCGGCTCCGGGGAGCTGTTTTTT. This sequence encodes CASSPQVLGSGELFF.

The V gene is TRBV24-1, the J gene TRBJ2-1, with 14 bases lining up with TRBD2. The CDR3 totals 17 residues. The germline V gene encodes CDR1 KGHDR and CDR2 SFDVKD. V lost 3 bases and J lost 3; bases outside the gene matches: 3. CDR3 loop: CATSDGGLAGVYNEQFF. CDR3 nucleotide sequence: TGTGCCACCAGTGATGGGGGACTAGCGGGAGTCTACAATGAGCAGTTCTTC.

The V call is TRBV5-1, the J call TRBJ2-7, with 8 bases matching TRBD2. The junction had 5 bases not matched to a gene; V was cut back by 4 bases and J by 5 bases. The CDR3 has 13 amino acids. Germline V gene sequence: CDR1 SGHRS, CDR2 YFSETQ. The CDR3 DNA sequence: TGCGCCAGCAGCCACGGGGGGGAACACGAGCAGTACTTC. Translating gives CASSHGGEHEQYF.

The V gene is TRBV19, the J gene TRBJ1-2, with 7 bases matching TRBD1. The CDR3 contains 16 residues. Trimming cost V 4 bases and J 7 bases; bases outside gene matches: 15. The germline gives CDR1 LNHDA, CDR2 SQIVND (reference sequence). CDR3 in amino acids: CASSTNRGSRSTGYTF. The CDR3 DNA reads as TGTGCCAGTAGTACTAACAGGGGAAGTCGTTCCACTGGCTACACCTTC.

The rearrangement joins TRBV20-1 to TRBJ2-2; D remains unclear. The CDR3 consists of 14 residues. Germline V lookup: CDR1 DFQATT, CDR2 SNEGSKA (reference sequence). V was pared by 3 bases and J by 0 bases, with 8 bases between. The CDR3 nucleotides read TGCAGTGCTAGTGGTCGGGCGAACACCGGGGAGCTGTTTTTT. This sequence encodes CSASGRANTGELFF.

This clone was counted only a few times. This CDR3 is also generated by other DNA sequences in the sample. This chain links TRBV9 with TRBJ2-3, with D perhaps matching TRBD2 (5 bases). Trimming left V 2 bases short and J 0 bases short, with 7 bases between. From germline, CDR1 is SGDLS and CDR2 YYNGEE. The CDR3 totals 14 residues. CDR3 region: CASSVERSTDTQYF. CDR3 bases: TGTGCCAGCAGCGTCGAGCGGAGCACAGATACGCAGTATTTT. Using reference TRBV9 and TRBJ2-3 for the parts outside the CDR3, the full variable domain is DSGVTQTPKHLITATGQRVTLRCSPRSGDLSVYWYQQSLDQGLQFLIQYYNGEERAKGNILERFSAQQFPDLHSELNLSSLELGDSALYFCASSVERSTDTQYFGPGTRLTVL.

The CDR3 nucleotides read TGCGCCAGCAGCTTCTATAGCGGCGGCACAGATACGCAGTATTTT. This codes for CASSFYSGGTDTQYF. The chain combines TRBV5-1 with TRBJ2-3, with D possibly matching TRBD2 (6 bases). This CDR3 has 15 residues. Trimming removed 2 bases from V and 1 base from J, with 11 bases in between. Germline loops: CDR1 SGHRS, CDR2 YFSETQ.

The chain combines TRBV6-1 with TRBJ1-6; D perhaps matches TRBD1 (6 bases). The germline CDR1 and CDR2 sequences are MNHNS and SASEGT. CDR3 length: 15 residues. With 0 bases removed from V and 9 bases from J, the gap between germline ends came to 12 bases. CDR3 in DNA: TGTGCCAGCAGTGAAGCAGGGGGTCCAGGTTCACCCCTCCACTTT. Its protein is CASSEAGGPGSPLHF.

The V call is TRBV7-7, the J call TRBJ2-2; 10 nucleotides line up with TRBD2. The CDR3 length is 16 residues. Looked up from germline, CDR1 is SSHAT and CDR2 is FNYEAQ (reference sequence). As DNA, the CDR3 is TGTGCTAGCGGCCAACTAGCGGGGCCAAACACCGGGGAGCTGTTTTTT. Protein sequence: CASGQLAGPNTGELFF.

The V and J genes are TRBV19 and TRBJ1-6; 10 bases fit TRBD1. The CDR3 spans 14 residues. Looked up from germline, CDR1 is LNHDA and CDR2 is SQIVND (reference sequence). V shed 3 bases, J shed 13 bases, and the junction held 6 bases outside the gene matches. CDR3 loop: CASSMGQGSSPLHF. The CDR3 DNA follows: TGTGCCAGTAGTATGGGACAGGGGAGCTCGCCCCTCCACTTT. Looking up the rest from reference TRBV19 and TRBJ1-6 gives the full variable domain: DGGITQSPKYLFRKEGQNVTLSCEQNLNHDAMYWYRQDPGQGLRLIYYSQIVNDFQKGDIAEGYSVSREKKESFPLTVTSAQKNPTAFYLCASSMGQGSSPLHFGNGTRLTVT.

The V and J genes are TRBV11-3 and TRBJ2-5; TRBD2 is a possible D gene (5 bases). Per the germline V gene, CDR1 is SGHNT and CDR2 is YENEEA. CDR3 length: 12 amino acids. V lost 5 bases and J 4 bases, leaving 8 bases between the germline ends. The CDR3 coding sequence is TGTGCCAGCAGCCCGGGATCAGAGACCCAGTACTTC. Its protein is CASSPGSETQYF.